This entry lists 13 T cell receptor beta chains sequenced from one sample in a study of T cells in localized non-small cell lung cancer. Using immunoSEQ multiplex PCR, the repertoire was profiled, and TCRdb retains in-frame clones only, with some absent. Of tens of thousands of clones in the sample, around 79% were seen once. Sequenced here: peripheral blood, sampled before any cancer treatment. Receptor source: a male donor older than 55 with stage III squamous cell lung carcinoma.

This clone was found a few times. CDR3 in amino acids: CASSFDRGQGYTF. CDR3 bases: TGTGCCAGCAGCTTTGACAGGGGGCAGGGCTACACCTTC. The chain recombines TRBV7-2 with TRBJ1-2; TRBD1 agrees at 10 bases. This CDR3 has 13 amino acids. V shed 3 bases, J shed 8 bases, and the junction held 3 bases outside the gene matches. Germline V CDR1 and CDR2: SGHTA, FQGNSA.

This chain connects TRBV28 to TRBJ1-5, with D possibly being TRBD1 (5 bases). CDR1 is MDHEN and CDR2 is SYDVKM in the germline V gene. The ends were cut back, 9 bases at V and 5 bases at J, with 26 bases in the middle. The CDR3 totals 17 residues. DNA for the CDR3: TGTGCCAGTCTAGATGGTATGGCAGGGTTAAACTATCAGCCCCAGCATTTT. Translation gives CASLDGMAGLNYQPQHF.

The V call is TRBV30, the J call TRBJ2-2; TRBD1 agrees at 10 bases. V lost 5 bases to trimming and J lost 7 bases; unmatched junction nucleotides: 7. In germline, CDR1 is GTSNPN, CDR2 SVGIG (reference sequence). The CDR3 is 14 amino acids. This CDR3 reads CAWGGQGVIGELFF. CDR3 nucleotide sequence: TGTGCCTGGGGAGGACAGGGGGTTATCGGGGAGCTGTTTTTT.

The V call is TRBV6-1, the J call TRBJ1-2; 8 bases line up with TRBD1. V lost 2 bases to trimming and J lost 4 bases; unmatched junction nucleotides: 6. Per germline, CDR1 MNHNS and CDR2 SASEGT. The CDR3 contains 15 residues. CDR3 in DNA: TGTGCCAGCAGTGAACAGGGGGCGCTGGGCTATGGCTACACCTTC. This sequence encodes CASSEQGALGYGYTF.

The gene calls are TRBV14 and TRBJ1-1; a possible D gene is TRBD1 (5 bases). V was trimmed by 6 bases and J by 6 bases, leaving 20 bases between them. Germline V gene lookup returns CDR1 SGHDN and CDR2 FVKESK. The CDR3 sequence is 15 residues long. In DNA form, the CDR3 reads TGTGCCAGCAGTCTGAACTATGGGGGAACTCCTGAAGCTTTCTTT. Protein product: CASSLNYGGTPEAFF.

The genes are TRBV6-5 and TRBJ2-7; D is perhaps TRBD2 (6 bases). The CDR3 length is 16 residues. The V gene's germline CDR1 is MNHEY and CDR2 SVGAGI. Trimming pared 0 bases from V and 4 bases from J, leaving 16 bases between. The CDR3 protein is CASSYSGTGVAYEQYF. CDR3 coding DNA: TGTGCCAGCAGTTACTCAGGGACGGGAGTGGCGTACGAGCAGTACTTC.

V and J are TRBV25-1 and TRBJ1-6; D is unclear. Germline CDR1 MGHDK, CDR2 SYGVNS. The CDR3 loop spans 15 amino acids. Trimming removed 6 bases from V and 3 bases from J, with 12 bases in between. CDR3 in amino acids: CASRGSSIYNSPLHF. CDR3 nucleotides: TGTGCCAGCAGAGGCAGTTCCATCTATAATTCACCCCTCCACTTT.

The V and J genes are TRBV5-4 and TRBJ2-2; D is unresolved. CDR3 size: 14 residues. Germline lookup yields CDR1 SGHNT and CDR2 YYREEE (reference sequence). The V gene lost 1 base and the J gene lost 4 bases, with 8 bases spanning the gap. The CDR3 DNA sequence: TGTGCCAGCAGCTTGCGGCAGAGCACCGGGGAGCTGTTTTTT. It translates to CASSLRQSTGELFF.

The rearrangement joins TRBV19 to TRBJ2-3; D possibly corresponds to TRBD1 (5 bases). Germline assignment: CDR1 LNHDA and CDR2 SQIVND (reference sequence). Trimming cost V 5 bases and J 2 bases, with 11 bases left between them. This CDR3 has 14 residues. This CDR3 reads CASSPKTVTDTQYF. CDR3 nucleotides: TGTGCCAGTAGTCCAAAGACAGTCACAGATACGCAGTATTTT.

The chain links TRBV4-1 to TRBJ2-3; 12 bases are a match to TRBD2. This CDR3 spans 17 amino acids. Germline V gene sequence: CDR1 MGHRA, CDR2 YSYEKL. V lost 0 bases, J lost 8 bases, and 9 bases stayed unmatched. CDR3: CASSQDPTSGGATTQYF. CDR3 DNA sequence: TGCGCCAGCAGCCAAGATCCGACTAGCGGGGGAGCCACTACGCAGTATTTT.

This CDR3 reads CASGLRGGNTGELFF. CDR3 sequence (DNA): TGTGCCAGTGGGTTGAGGGGAGGGAACACCGGGGAGCTGTTTTTT. The V call is TRBV19, the J call TRBJ2-2, with D possibly being TRBD2 (6 bases). V was cut by 8 bases and J by 1 base, with 14 bases left in between. This CDR3 is built from 15 residues. Germline V gene lookup returns CDR1 LNHDA and CDR2 SQIVND (reference sequence).

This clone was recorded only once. CDR3 sequence: CASSPRARGVNTGELFF. The DNA of the CDR3 is TGTGCCAGCAGCCCCCGGGCGCGGGGGGTAAACACCGGGGAGCTGTTTTTT. The V call is TRBV9, the J call TRBJ2-2; 8 nucleotides agree with TRBD2. With V trimmed by 4 bases and J by 2 bases, 10 bases remained unmatched. The CDR3 runs 17 residues. CDR1 and CDR2 from the germline V gene are SGDLS and YYNGEE.

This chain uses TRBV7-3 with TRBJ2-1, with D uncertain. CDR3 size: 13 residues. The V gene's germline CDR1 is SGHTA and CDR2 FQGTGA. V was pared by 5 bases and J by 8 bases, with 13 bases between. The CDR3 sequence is CASSPGRDHEQFF. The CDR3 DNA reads TGTGCCAGCAGCCCCGGCCGCGACCATGAGCAGTTCTTC.